This TCR beta chain appears in the sequencing data of a study of T cells in Graves' hyperthyroidism and ophthalmopathy. Study findings and constraints: Blood also held most thyroid clonotypes expanded beyond 0.001.

Clinical symptoms, serum thyroxine, TRAb, thyroid ultrasound and orbital computed tomography established diagnosis. The TCR beta CDR3 regions underwent amplification using RNA transcripts as the source. RT-PCR in the first round (using the HTBI primer set) targeted the TCR CDR3. Each CDR3 protein gets one entry after TCRdb re-called the multiplex PCR reads with MiXCR. The profile shows more than 500,000 distinct CDR3 sequences, roughly 16% of them singletons. Per germline, CDR1 SGDLS and CDR2 YYNGEE. V was cut by 0 bases and J by 3 bases, with 9 bases left in between. This CDR3 is built from 14 residues. Of note for this clonotype: Its specificity is not known.

This receptor was taken from a woman aged 25-40 years with Graves' hyperthyroidism. This sequence joins TRBV9 and TRBJ1-1; D is ambiguous. The sample consisted of blood. In DNA, the CDR3 is TGTGCCAGCAGCGTAGGGGCAGACTACACTGAAGCTTTCTTT. Translated, it gives CASSVGADYTEAFF.